This TCR beta chain came from a study of cytomegalovirus exposure and HLA in healthy donors. General study findings and limits: Several of the most significant clusters appeared linked to common viral pathogens, based on a later analysis.

There are a few counts of this clone. Antigen: not known. This CDR3 comprises 16 residues. The V gene end was trimmed by 1 base and the J gene end by 4 bases; junction bases not matched to a gene: 8. Germline CDR1 and CDR2: MDHEN and SYDVKM. The PCR was carried out with 60 Vbeta primers and 13 Jbeta primers. Data came from immunoSEQ multiplex PCR; TCRdb stores just in-frame clones and leaves some out. The repertoire consists of approximately 150,000 clones, with about 75% occurring once and the leading ten covering about 6.4%. Material for sequencing was PBMCs. This receptor was obtained from a man aged 40-49 years in good health and CMV-seropositive. This sequence joins TRBV28 and TRBJ2-7; 9 bases agree with TRBD2. CDR3 DNA sequence: TGTGCCAGCAGTTTATTAGGTAGCGGGAGTAATTACGAGCAGTACTTC. It codes for CASSLLGSGSNYEQYF.